This T cell receptor (beta chain) was found in a study of T cell clonality in common variable immunodeficiency. General observations from the study: CVID subjects showed higher TCRbeta clonality than healthy controls. Compared with controls, CVID subjects had fewer shared TCRbeta clones. The cause of increased CVID clonality remains unclear without subpopulation sequencing.

Sequencing input was equivalent genomic DNA from CVID and controls. Data came from immunoSEQ multiplex PCR; TCRdb stores just in-frame clones and leaves some out. The sample presents 42,000 or so clones, none singletons. This clone was seen ten or more times. What it recognizes is unknown. With the read ending 3 residues before the CDR3 end, the germline J gene is used to fill in that end. V gave up 1 base and J gave up 2 bases, with 10 bases separating them. This CDR3 has 15 amino acids. Germline lookup yields CDR1 LGHDT and CDR2 YNNKEL (reference sequence). The source is a person aged 18 to 75 in good health. The sample consisted of peripheral blood mononuclear cells. V is TRBV3-1 (or the pseudogene TRBV3-2) and J is TRBJ2-3; tentative D call: TRBD2 (5 bases). CDR3 sequence reads: CASSQVGGLTDTQYF. The part of the CDR3 DNA that was read is TGTGCCAGCAGCCAAGTAGGCGGGCTCACAGATACG.